Listed below are T cell receptor beta chains from one sample, sequenced in a study of cytomegalovirus exposure and HLA in healthy donors. Some clones are missing from TCRdb's copy, which holds only in-frame ones; the method was immunoSEQ multiplex PCR. The sample has around 64,000 clones, 80% to 90% seen once. Specimen: PBMCs. Source of these receptors: a woman in her thirties in good health and CMV-seropositive. The CDR3 runs from the conserved cysteine through the conserved F or W. The D gene is left open where the match is weak. Rows give clone size only sometimes, using once, few, many, or a class for an expanded clone.

J gene,V gene,clone size,D gene,CDR3 DNA,CDR3 protein
TRBJ2-2,TRBV7-9,NA,TRBD1,TGTGCCAGCAGCCCTGGGACAGGGAAGAACACCGGGGAGCTGTTTTTT,CASSPGTGKNTGELFF
TRBJ2-7,TRBV10-3,NA,TRBD2,TGTGCCATCAGTGATAGGGCCCTAGCGGGTCGCTACGAGCAGTACTTC,CAISDRALAGRYEQYF
TRBJ1-2,TRBV5-1,NA,NA,TGCGCCAGCAGCCTACAGGGTAGCTATGGCTACACCTTC,CASSLQGSYGYTF
TRBJ1-3,TRBV6-5,NA,NA,TGTGCCAGCAGTGAACTTCTAGGAAACACCATATATTTT,CASSELLGNTIYF
TRBJ2-2,TRBV19,NA,NA,TGTGCCAGTGGCGGGGGCCGGAGCACCGGGGAGCTGTTTTTT,CASGGGRSTGELFF
TRBJ2-3,TRBV4-1,NA,TRBD2,TGCGCCAGCAGGGAGACTAGCGGGACCACAGATACGCAGTATTTT,CASRETSGTTDTQYF
TRBJ2-5,TRBV2,NA,NA,TGTGCCAGCAGTGAACGTCGAAGCGGGCAAGAGACCCAGTACTTC,CASSERRSGQETQYF
TRBJ1-3,TRBV30,NA,NA,TGTGCCTGGAGTGAAGGGGCCTCTGGAAACACCATATATTTT,CAWSEGASGNTIYF
TRBJ2-5,TRBV6-1,NA,TRBD2,TGTGCCAGCAGTGAATTTGGGACTAGCGGGATGGAGACCCAGTACTTC,CASSEFGTSGMETQYF
TRBJ2-7,TRBV6-6,few,NA,TGTGCCAGCTTGGGCAGGGGGGACGAGCAGTACTTC,CASLGRGDEQYF
TRBJ2-7,TRBV27,NA,TRBD1,TGTGCCAGCAGAGGGGACAGTGACTACGAGCAGTACTTC,CASRGDSDYEQYF
TRBJ2-3,TRBV4-2,NA,TRBD1,TGTGCCAGCAGCCAGGGGACAGGGGAAGATACGCAGTATTTT,CASSQGTGEDTQYF
TRBJ2-5,TRBV2,NA,TRBD2,TGTGCCAGCAGTGGTACTAGCGGGACCCAAGAGACCCAGTACTTC,CASSGTSGTQETQYF
TRBJ2-6,TRBV5-1,NA,NA,TGCGCCAGCAGCCGAACAGGATTCCAGAAGTACTCTGGGGCCAACGTCCTGACTTTC,CASSRTGFQKYSGANVLTF
TRBJ1-2,TRBV30,NA,TRBD1,TGTGCCTGGAAGACAGGGGATGGCTACACCTTC,CAWKTGDGYTF
TRBJ2-1,TRBV18,NA,TRBD2,TGTGCCAGCACCGTAGCGGGAGGGTCGTACAATGAGCAGTTCTTC,CASTVAGGSYNEQFF
TRBJ2-7,TRBV29-1,NA,NA,TGCAGCGTTGAATCCGGGAGACAAGCCCCCTACGAGCAGTACTTC,CSVESGRQAPYEQYF
TRBJ1-2,TRBV5-1,NA,TRBD1,TGCGCCAGCAGCTTTCAGGGGGAGGCTGGCTACACCTTC,CASSFQGEAGYTF
TRBJ2-1,TRBV4-2,NA,TRBD2,TGTGCCAGCAGCCAAGTAGCGGGTGCCTACAATGAGCAGTTCTTC,CASSQVAGAYNEQFF
TRBJ2-2,TRBV4-2,NA,NA,TGTGCCAGCAGCCAAGATGGGCAGAACACCGGGGAGCTGTTTTTT,CASSQDGQNTGELFF
TRBJ1-1,TRBV6-5,NA,NA,TGTGCCACTCAGCGGATAATGAACACTGAAGCTTTCTTT,CATQRIMNTEAFF
TRBJ1-4,TRBV13,NA,TRBD1,TGTGCCAGCAGCTTACAGGGGGCGACTAATGAAAAACTGTTTTTT,CASSLQGATNEKLFF
TRBJ2-3,TRBV14,NA,TRBD2,TGTGCCAGCAGCCAAGATCGGGGGGAGGGCCCAGATACGCAGTATTTT,CASSQDRGEGPDTQYF
TRBJ2-3,TRBV25-1,NA,TRBD1,TGTGCCACCTGGACAGGGGCGGGAGATACGCAGTATTTT,CATWTGAGDTQYF
TRBJ2-6,TRBV4-1,NA,NA,TGCGCCAGCAGCCCGCAGGGAACTGGGGCCAACGTCCTGACTTTC,CASSPQGTGANVLTF
TRBJ2-6,TRBV29-1,once,NA,TGCAGCGTTGGCCCCGGGGCAGGGGAATCTGGGGCCAACGTCCTGACTTTC,CSVGPGAGESGANVLTF
TRBJ1-2,TRBV6-5,NA,NA,TGTGCCAGCAGTTATAACAGGGACTATGGCTACACCTTC,CASSYNRDYGYTF
TRBJ1-5,TRBV27,NA,NA,TGTGCCAGCAGGGAGGGCAATCAGCCCCAGCATTTT,CASREGNQPQHF
TRBJ2-7,TRBV9,NA,NA,TGTGCCAGCAGCGAGGGGGGGAGAGGCGAGCAGTACTTC,CASSEGGRGEQYF
TRBJ2-7,TRBV6-1,once,TRBD2,TGTGCCAGCAGTGAAATAGGGGAGGGCTACGAGCAGTACTTC,CASSEIGEGYEQYF
TRBJ1-2,TRBV4-1,NA,TRBD1,TGCGCCAGCAGCCAAGGACAGGGGTATGGCTACACCTTC,CASSQGQGYGYTF
TRBJ2-5,TRBV13,once,NA,TGTGCCAGCAGCTTAGGCGGACAGCCAGAGACCCAGTACTTC,CASSLGGQPETQYF
TRBJ2-7,TRBV4-1,NA,NA,TGCGCCAGCAGTTCAAGCGCGACGAACTACTACGAGCAGTACTTC,CASSSSATNYYEQYF
TRBJ2-7,TRBV7-9,NA,TRBD2,TGTGCCAGCAGCTTGTCTAGCGGAACCTACGAGCAGTACTTC,CASSLSSGTYEQYF
TRBJ2-7,TRBV7-2,NA,TRBD2,TGTGCCAGCAGCTTAGCTGGTAGCGGGAATCCCTACGAGCAGTACTTC,CASSLAGSGNPYEQYF
TRBJ2-6,TRBV5-1,few,TRBD1,TGCGCCAGCGGCGAGACAGGGTCAAGTGGGGCCAACGTCCTGACTTTC,CASGETGSSGANVLTF
TRBJ1-1,TRBV9,NA,NA,TGTGCCAGCAGCGTAGGAGGGAAAACTGAAGCTTTCTTT,CASSVGGKTEAFF
TRBJ1-4,TRBV15,NA,NA,TGTGCCACCAGCAGAGAGTCAGGTTTAAGGGGTGAAAAACTGTTTTTT,CATSRESGLRGEKLFF
TRBJ2-1,TRBV27,NA,NA,TGTGCCAGCAGTCAGTACAATGAGCAGTTCTTC,CASSQYNEQFF
TRBJ1-2,TRBV19,NA,NA,TGTGCCAGTAGTATAGTCGAGGGTCACTATGGCTACACCTTC,CASSIVEGHYGYTF
TRBJ1-1,TRBV27,NA,NA,TGTGCCAGCGGAGGGGCACGAACTGAAGCTTTCTTT,CASGGARTEAFF
TRBJ2-2,TRBV5-1,NA,NA,TGCGCCAGCAGATCCCCCGCGGCGAACACCGGGGAGCTGTTTTTT,CASRSPAANTGELFF
TRBJ2-1,TRBV4-2,NA,TRBD2,TGTGCCAGCAGCTCCCCGGGCTGGACTAGCGGGAGGAATGAGCAGTTCTTC,CASSSPGWTSGRNEQFF
TRBJ1-2,TRBV19,NA,NA,TGTGCCAGTAGTATAGCACAGGGCGACTATGGCTACACCTTC,CASSIAQGDYGYTF
TRBJ1-3,TRBV19,NA,TRBD1,TGTGCCAGTAGTATGGGACAGGTGGCTGGAAACACCATATATTTT,CASSMGQVAGNTIYF
TRBJ2-2,TRBV5-6,NA,TRBD2,TGTGCCAGCTCTCCGGGACTAGCGGGAGGTGTGGAGGAGCTGTTTTTT,CASSPGLAGGVEELFF
TRBJ2-1,TRBV18,NA,NA,TGTGCCAGCTCACCAATTGGCCGACCTACTACCTACAATGAGCAGTTCTTC,CASSPIGRPTTYNEQFF
TRBJ2-1,TRBV6-1,NA,NA,TGTGCCAGCAGTGAATCTACGGGCTCCTACAATGAGCAGTTCTTC,CASSESTGSYNEQFF
TRBJ2-1,TRBV1,NA,NA,TGCACCAGCAGCCAACCTGGGACTAGCGCTTACAATGAGCAGTTCTTC,CTSSQPGTSAYNEQFF
TRBJ1-2,TRBV6-5,NA,NA,TGTGCCAGCAGTGCGAGCAGGGGACCTAACTATGGCTACACCTTC,CASSASRGPNYGYTF
TRBJ2-2,TRBV7-9,NA,TRBD1,TGTGCCAGCAGACCCGGGACAGGGAACACCGGGGAGCTGTTTTTT,CASRPGTGNTGELFF
TRBJ2-2,TRBV7-9,once,NA,TGTGCCAGCAGCTTTAGCGGGAACACCGGGGAGCTGTTTTTT,CASSFSGNTGELFF
TRBJ2-4,TRBV29-1,NA,TRBD1,TGCAGCGGACAACAGGGGTCCATTCAGTACTTC,CSGQQGSIQYF
TRBJ2-7,TRBV12-5,NA,NA,TGTGCTAGTGGGCCCAACGGGCGGGTGCAGTACTTC,CASGPNGRVQYF
TRBJ1-5,TRBV7-9,NA,NA,TGTGCCAACAGCCAATCCCAACAGAGCAATCAGCCCCAGCATTTT,CANSQSQQSNQPQHF
TRBJ1-5,TRBV28,NA,NA,TGTGCCAGCAGCCAGGGCGGGAATAATCAGCCCCAGCATTTT,CASSQGGNNQPQHF
TRBJ2-5,TRBV10-3,once,TRBD2,TGTGCCATCAGTGGGGGACTAGCGGGAGGGGGGCCAGAGACCCAGTACTTC,CAISGGLAGGGPETQYF
TRBJ1-1,TRBV23-1,NA,TRBD1,TGCGCCAGCAGTCATCCGAGGGACAGGCGGAACACTGAAGCTTTCTTT,CASSHPRDRRNTEAFF